The TCR beta chain described here comes from a study of blood T cell repertoires in COVID-19. Study context: In each case, the material was cDNA or gDNA derived from T cells, B-cell-depleted T cells, or PBMCs.

Between the trimmed V and J ends, which lost 6 bases and 5 bases, there was a span of 26 bases. This CDR3 has 17 amino acids. The germline V gene encodes CDR1 MGHRA and CDR2 YSYEKL. Some clones are missing from TCRdb's copy, which holds only in-frame ones; the method was immunoSEQ multiplex PCR. The data hold fewer than 250,000 clones, with 88% observed a single time. Those who participated ranged in age from about 18 to 89 years and resided in 20 to 30 US areas. Cohort allocation depended upon clinical history that participants reported. The receptor was derived from a woman aged 45-60 years with acute COVID-19. The chain has TRBV4-1 and TRBJ2-7, with a weak D call TRBD2 (6 bases). Specimen: PBMCs or T cells enriched from blood (not recorded which). Here the CDR3 reads CASSQARDSLGTHEQYF. The CDR3 DNA reads as TGCGCCAGCAGTCAGGCCCGGGACTCCCTGGGGACCCACGAGCAGTACTTC.